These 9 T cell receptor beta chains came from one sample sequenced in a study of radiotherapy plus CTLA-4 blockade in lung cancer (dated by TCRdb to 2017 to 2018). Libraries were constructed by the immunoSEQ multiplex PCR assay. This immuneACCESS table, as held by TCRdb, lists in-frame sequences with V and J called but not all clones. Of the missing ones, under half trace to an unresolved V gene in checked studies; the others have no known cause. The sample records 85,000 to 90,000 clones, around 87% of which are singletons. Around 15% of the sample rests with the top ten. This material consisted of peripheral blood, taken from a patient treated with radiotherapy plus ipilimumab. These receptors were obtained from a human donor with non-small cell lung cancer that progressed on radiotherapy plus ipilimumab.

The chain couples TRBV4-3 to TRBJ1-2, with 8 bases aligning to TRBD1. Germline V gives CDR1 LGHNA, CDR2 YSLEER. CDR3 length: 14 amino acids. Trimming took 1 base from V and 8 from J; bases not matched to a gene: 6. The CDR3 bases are TGCGCCAGCAGCCAAGCCCAGGGGGCGGGAGGCTACACCTTC. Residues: CASSQAQGAGGYTF.

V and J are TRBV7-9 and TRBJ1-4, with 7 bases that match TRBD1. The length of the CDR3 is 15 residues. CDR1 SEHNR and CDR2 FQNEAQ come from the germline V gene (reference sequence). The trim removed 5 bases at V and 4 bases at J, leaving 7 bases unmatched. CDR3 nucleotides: TGTGCCAGCAGCCCCGACAGGGACCTTAATGAAAAACTGTTTTTT. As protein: CASSPDRDLNEKLFF.

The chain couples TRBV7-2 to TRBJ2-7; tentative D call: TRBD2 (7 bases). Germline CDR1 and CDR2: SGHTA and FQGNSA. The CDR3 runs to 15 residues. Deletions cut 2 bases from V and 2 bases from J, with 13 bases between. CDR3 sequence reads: CASSLRGARTYEQYF. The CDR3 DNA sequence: TGTGCCAGCAGCTTACGGGGGGCGAGAACCTACGAGCAGTACTTC.

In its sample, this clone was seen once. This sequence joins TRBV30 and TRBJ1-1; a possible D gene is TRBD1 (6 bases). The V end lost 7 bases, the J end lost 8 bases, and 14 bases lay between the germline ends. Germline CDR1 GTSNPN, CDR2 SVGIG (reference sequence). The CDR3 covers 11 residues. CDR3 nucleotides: TGTGCCTTTGCAGGGGCACGGGAAGCTTTCTTT. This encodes CAFAGAREAFF.

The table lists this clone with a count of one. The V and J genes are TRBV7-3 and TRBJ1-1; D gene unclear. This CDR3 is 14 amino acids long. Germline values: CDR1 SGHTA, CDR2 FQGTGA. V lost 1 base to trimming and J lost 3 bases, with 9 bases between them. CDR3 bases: TGTGCCAGCAGCTTAATTATCCGGGACACTGAAGCTTTCTTT. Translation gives CASSLIIRDTEAFF.

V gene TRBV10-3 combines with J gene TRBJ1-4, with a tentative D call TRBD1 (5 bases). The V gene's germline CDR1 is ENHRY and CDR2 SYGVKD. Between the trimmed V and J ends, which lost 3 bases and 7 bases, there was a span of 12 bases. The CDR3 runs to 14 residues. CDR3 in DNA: TGTGCCATCAGTGATTCAGGGAAAGGTGAAAAACTGTTTTTT. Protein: CAISDSGKGEKLFF.

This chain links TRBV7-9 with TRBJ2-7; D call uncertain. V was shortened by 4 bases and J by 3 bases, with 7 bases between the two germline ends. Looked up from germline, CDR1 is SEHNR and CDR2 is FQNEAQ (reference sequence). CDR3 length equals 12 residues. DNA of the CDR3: TGTGCCAGCAGCTCTAGAGACTACGAGCAGTACTTC. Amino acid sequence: CASSSRDYEQYF.

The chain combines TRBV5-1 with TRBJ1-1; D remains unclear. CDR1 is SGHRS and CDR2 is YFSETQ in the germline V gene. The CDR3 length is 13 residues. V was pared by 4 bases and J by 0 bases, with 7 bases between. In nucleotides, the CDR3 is TGCGCCAGCAGCGGAACAGTGAACACTGAAGCTTTCTTT. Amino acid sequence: CASSGTVNTEAFF.

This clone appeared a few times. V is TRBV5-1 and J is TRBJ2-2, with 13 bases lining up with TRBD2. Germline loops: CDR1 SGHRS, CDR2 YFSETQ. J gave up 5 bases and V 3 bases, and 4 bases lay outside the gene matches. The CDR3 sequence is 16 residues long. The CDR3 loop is CASSSGTSGKTGELFF. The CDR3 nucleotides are TGCGCCAGCAGCTCGGGGACTAGCGGGAAAACCGGGGAGCTGTTTTTT.